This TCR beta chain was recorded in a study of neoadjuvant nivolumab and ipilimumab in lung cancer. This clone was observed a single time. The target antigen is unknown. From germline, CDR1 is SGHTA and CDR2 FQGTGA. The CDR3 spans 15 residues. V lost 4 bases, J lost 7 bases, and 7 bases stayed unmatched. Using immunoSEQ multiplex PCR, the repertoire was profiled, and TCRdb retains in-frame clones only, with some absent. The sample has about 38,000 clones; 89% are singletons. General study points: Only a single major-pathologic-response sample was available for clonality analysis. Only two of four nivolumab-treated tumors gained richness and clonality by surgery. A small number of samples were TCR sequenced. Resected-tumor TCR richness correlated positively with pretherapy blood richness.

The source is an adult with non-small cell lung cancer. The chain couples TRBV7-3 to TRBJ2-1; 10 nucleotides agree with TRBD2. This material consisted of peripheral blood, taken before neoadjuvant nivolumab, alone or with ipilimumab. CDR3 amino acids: CASSSSAGGRNEQFF. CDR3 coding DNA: TGTGCCAGCAGCTCTTCAGCGGGAGGGCGGAATGAGCAGTTCTTC.